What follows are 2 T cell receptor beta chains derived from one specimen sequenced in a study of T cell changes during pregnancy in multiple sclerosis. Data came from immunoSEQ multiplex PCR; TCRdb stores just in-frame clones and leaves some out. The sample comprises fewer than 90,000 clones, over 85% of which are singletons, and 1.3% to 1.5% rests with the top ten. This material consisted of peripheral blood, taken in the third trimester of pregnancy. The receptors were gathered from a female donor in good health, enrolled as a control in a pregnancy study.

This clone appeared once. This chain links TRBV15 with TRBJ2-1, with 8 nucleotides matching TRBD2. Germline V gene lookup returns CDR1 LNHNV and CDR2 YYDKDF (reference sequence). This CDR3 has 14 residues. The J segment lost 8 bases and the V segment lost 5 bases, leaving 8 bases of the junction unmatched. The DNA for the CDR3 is TGTGCCACCAGCGAGACTAGCGAAGGCTATGAGCAGTTCTTC. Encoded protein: CATSETSEGYEQFF.

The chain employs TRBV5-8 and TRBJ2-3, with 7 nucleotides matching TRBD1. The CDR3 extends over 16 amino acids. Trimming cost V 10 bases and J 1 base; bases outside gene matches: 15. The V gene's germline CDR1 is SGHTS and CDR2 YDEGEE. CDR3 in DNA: TGTGCCTCCTCTTGGGGCAGGGGGTATGGCACAGATACGCAGTATTTT. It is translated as CASSWGRGYGTDTQYF.